This T cell receptor (beta chain) was obtained from a study of T cells expressing NK-cell markers (dated by TCRdb to 2020 to 2022). Study-level background: TCR beta-chain repertoires were profiled in sorted CD3+CD56+NKG2C+, CD3+CD56+NKG2C- and CD3+CD56-NKG2C+ T-cell subsets from seven or eight donors. Of the eight sequenced donors, seven were found to be HCMV-seropositive and one was found to be HCMV-seronegative. The eight sequenced donors were randomly selected healthy volunteers, three men and five women. Libraries were sequenced as 2 x 150 bp reads on Illumina HiSeq 2000/2500, MiSeq or NextSeq.

Sequencing instrument: Illumina HiSeq 2000. TCR beta cDNA libraries were made by 5'RACE template switching that added a universal primer site and unique molecular identifiers. Synthesis of cDNA was primed from the TCR beta constant segment and was followed by two consecutive PCR amplification steps. Concerning the study's data processing: MIGEC was used to demultiplex reads and group the reads by UMI, and MiTCR was used to assemble and quantify clonotypes. To remove erroneous sequences, TCR cDNA sequences were retained only when supported by two or more reads. The tcR package was used for downstream repertoire analysis, and clonotypes were matched across fractions by CDR3 nucleotide sequence plus V segment. VDJmatch was used to annotate antigen specificity against VDJdb, with one amino acid substitution in CDR3 allowed. With the reads reprocessed by TCRdb, a single entry stands for each CDR3 protein sequence and no DNA is reported. It is TCRdb's table, rather than the study itself, that gives the V and J calls and clone size. This sample's table carries approximately 460,000 distinct CDR3 sequences. Jointly, the top ten make up approximately 6.8% of the sample.

The research as a whole found: Whether the expanded NKG2C-expressing T cell clones were specific for HCMV antigens remained unclear. Those dominant clonotypes were again the most abundant among CD3+CD56-NKG2C+ cells in a few donors, at about 28.3-65%. In roughly six donors, the dominant CD3+CD56+NKG2C+ clonotypes were among the top 10 CD8+ clonotypes and accounted for roughly 1.0-7.0% of CD8+ T cells.

Per the germline V gene (reference sequence), LNHDA is the CDR1 and SQIVND is the CDR2. Reading from cysteine to phenylalanine, the CDR3 counts 16 amino acids. A DNA sequence was not provided. HCMV-specific IgG was detected in serum with a commercial ELISA kit to determine HCMV serostatus. Ficoll density gradient centrifugation was used to isolate peripheral blood mononuclear cells from blood. As concerns this clonotype: The antigen it binds to is not known.

Sequences were obtained from blood T cells: a sorted CD56 or NKG2C T cell subset, CD4+ or CD8+ T cells, or bulk PBMC T cells (not recorded which). The rearranged segments are TRBV19 and TRBJ2-6; TCRdb's D gene call, TRBD1, goes unchecked for lack of DNA. The receptor was derived from a woman aged 18-69 years in good health. The CDR3 here reads CASSGQVTSGANVLTF.